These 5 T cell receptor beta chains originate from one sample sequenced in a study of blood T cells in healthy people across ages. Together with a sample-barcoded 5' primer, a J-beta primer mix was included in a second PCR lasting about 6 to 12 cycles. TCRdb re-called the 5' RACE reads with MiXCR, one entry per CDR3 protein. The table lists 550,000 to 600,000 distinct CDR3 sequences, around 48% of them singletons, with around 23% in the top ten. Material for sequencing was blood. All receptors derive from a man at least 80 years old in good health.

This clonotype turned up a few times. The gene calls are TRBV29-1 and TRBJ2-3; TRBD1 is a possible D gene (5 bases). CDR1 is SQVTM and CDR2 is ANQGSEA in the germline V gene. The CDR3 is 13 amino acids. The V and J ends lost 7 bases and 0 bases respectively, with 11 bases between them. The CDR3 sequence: CSACTGSTDTQYF. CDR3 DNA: TGCAGCGCCTGTACAGGCAGCACAGATACGCAGTATTTT.

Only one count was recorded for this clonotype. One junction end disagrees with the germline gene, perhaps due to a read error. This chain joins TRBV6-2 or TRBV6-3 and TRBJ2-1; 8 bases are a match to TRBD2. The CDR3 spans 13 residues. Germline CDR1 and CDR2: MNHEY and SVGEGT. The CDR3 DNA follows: TGTACCAGCAGCTGGGGACTAGTCAATGAGCAGTTCTTC. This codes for CTSSWGLVNEQFF.

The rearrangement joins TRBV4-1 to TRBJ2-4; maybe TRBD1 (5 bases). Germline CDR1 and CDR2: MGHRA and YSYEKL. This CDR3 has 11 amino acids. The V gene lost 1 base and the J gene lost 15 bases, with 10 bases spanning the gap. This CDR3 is CASSQGQGLYF. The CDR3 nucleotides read TGCGCCAGCAGCCAAGGGCAGGGTTTGTACTTC.

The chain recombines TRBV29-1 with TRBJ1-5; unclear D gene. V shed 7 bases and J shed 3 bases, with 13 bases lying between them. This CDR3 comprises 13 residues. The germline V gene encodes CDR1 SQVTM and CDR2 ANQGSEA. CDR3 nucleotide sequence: TGCAGCGCCGCGGACCAGTACAATCAGCCCCAGCATTTT. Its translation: CSAADQYNQPQHF.

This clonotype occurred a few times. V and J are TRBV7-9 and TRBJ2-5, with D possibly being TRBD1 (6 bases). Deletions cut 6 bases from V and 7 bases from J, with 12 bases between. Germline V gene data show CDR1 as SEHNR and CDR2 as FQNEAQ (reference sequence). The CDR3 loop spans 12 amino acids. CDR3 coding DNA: TGTGCCAGCAGTACAGGGTGGGGGACCCAGTACTTC. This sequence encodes CASSTGWGTQYF.